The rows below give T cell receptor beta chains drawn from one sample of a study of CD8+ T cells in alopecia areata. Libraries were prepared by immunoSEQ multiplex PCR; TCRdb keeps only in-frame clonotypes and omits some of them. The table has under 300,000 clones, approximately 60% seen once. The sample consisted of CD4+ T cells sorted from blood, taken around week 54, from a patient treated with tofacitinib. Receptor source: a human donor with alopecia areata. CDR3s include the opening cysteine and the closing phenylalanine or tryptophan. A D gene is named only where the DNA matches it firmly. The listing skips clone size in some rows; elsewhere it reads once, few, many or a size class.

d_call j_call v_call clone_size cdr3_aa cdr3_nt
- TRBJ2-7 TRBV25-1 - CASSELRGGGEQYF TGTGCCAGCAGTGAATTGAGGGGCGGAGGCGAGCAGTACTTC
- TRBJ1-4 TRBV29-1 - CSARRSTNEKLFF TGCAGCGCCCGGCGGTCAACTAATGAAAAACTGTTTTTT
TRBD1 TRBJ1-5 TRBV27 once CASSDRQGSGQPQHF TGTGCCAGCAGTGACAGACAGGGGTCGGGGCAGCCCCAGCATTTT
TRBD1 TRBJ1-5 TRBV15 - CATSRDRGNQPQHF TGTGCCACCAGCAGGGACAGGGGCAATCAGCCCCAGCATTTT
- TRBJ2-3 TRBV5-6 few CASSPWGVRTDTQYF TGTGCCAGCAGCCCCTGGGGGGTACGCACAGATACGCAGTATTTT
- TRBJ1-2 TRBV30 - CAWSYTGSRFSNYGYTF TGTGCCTGGAGTTATACAGGAAGCCGATTTTCTAACTATGGCTACACCTTC
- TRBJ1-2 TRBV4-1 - CASSQPGQGPRYGYTF TGCGCCAGCAGCCAACCGGGGCAGGGGCCTCGGTATGGCTACACCTTC
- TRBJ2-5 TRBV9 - CASSVGQGRETQYF TGTGCCAGCAGCGTAGGTCAGGGGAGAGAGACCCAGTACTTC
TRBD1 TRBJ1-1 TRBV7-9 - CASSSLTGGESEAFF TGTGCCAGCAGCTCGCTGACAGGGGGCGAGTCTGAAGCTTTCTTT
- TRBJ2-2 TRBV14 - CASSLLAYAGELFF TGTGCCAGCAGCCTACTAGCCTACGCCGGGGAGCTGTTTTTT
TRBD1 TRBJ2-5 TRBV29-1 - CSVPTGGAQETQYF TGCAGCGTCCCGACAGGGGGGGCTCAAGAGACCCAGTACTTC
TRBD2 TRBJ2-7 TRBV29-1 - CSARTSGGREQYF TGCAGCGCCAGGACTAGCGGGGGCCGCGAGCAGTACTTC
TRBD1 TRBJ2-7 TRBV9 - CASSVETGGSYEQYF TGTGCCAGCAGCGTAGAGACAGGGGGTTCCTACGAGCAGTACTTC
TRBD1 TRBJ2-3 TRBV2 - CASSEPGQGADTQYF TGTGCCAGCAGTGAGCCGGGACAGGGGGCAGATACGCAGTATTTT
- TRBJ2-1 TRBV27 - CASSLLRVTSRNEQFF TGTGCCAGCAGTTTATTAAGGGTTACCTCAAGGAATGAGCAGTTCTTC
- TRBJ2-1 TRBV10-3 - CAISELAEDNEQFF TGTGCCATCAGTGAGCTCGCTGAGGACAATGAGCAGTTCTTC
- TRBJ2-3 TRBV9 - CASSPGVTTDTQYF TGTGCCAGCAGCCCAGGGGTAACGACAGATACGCAGTATTTT
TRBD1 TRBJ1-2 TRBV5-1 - CASSRDRSNYGYTF TGCGCCAGCAGCCGGGACAGGAGTAACTATGGCTACACCTTC
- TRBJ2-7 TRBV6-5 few CASSSNYEQYF TGTGCCAGCAGTTCGAACTACGAGCAGTACTTC
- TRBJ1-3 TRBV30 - CAWSVPGNTIYF TGTGCCTGGAGTGTCCCCGGGAACACCATATATTTT
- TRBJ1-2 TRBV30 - CAWRDFFRAGSSYGYTF TGTGCCTGGAGGGACTTTTTTCGGGCAGGTTCCAGCTATGGCTACACCTTC
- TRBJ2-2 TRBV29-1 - CSVVEDTNTGELFF TGCAGCGTTGTTGAGGACACCAACACCGGGGAGCTGTTTTTT
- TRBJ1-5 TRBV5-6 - CASSLGDQPQHF TGTGCCAGCAGCTTAGGGGATCAGCCCCAGCATTTT
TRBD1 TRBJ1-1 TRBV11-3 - CASSSGQGRNTEAFF TGTGCCAGCAGCTCGGGACAGGGAAGGAACACTGAAGCTTTCTTT
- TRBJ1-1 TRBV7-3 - CASSELGENTEAFF TGTGCCAGCAGCGAACTTGGGGAGAACACTGAAGCTTTCTTT
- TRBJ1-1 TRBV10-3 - CAISESRATEAFF TGTGCCATCAGTGAGTCGAGAGCTACTGAAGCTTTCTTT
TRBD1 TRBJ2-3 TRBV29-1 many CSAEQGADTQYF TGCAGCGCTGAGCAGGGGGCAGATACGCAGTATTTT
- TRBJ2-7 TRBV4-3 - CASSQELGATYEQYF TGCGCCAGCAGCCAAGAGTTGGGTGCTACCTACGAGCAGTACTTC
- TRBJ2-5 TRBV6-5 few CASSYRGGAAETQYF TGTGCCAGCAGTTACAGGGGGGGAGCGGCGGAGACCCAGTACTTC
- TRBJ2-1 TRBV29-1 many CSVDSDIQFF TGCAGCGTTGACTCGGACATCCAGTTCTTC
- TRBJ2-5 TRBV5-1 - CASSSGSETQYF TGCGCCAGCAGCTCGGGATCAGAGACCCAGTACTTC
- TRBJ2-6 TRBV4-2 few CASSQTGNGANVLTF TGTGCCAGCAGCCAAACAGGGAACGGGGCCAACGTCCTGACTTTC
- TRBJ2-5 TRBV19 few CASSIGRLASQETQYF TGTGCCAGTAGTATAGGCCGGCTAGCGAGCCAAGAGACCCAGTACTTC
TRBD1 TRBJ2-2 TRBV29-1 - CSVHRTGMNTGELFF TGCAGCGTTCATCGGACAGGGATGAACACCGGGGAGCTGTTTTTT
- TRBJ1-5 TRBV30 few CAWSVTGNQPQHF TGTGCCTGGAGTGTAACAGGGAATCAGCCCCAGCATTTT